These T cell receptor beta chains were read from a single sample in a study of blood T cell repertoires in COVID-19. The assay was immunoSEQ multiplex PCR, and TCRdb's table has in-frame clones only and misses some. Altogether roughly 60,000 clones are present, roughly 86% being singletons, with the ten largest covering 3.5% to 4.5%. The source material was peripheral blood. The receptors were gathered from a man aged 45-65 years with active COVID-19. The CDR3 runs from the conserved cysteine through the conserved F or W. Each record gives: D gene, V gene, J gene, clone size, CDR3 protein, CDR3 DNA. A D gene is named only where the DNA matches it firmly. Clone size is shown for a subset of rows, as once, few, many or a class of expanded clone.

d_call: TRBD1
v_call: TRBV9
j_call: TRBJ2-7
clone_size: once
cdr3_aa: CASRGDRGAQYF
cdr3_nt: TGTGCCAGCAGAGGAGACAGGGGCGCGCAGTACTTC

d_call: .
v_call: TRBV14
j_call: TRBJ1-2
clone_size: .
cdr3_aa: CASSQAGAAYGYTF
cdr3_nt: TGTGCCAGCAGCCAAGCAGGGGCAGCCTATGGCTACACCTTC

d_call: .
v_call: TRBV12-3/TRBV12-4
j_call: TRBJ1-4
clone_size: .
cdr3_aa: CASSRQSNEKLFF
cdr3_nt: TGTGCCAGCAGCAGACAAAGCAACGAAAAACTGTTTTTT

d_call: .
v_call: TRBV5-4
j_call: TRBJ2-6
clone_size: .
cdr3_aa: CASSLGRVSGANVLTF
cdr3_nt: TGTGCCAGCAGCTTGGGTCGCGTCTCTGGGGCCAACGTCCTGACTTTC

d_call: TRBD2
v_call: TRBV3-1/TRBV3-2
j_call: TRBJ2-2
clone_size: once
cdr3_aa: CASSQERRGGGELFF
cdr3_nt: TGTGCCAGCAGCCAAGAACGGCGGGGGGGCGGGGAGCTGTTTTTT

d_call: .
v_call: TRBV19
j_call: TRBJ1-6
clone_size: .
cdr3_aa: CASSLRQMNSPLHF
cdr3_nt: TGTGCCAGTAGTTTGCGACAGATGAATTCACCCCTCCACTTT

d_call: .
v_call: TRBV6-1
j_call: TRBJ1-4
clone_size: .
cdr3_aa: CASSEGKLRHYRDEKLFF
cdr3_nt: TGTGCCAGCAGTGAAGGAAAACTCCGCCATTACAGAGATGAAAAACTGTTTTTT

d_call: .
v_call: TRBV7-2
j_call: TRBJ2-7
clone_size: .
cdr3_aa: CASSLAWAHSPYEQYF
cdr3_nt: TGTGCCAGCAGCTTAGCCTGGGCACATTCCCCCTACGAGCAGTACTTC

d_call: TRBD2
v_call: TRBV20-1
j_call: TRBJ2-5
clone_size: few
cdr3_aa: CSASPRRGGETQYF
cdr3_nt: TGCAGTGCTAGTCCCAGGCGGGGGGGAGAGACCCAGTACTTC

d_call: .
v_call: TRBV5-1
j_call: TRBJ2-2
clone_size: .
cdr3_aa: CASTFSPSGNTGELFF
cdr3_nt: TGCGCCAGCACCTTCTCCCCTTCGGGGAACACCGGGGAGCTGTTTTTT

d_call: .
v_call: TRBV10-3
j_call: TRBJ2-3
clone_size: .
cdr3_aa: CAISEAGKGDTQYF
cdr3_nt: TGTGCCATCAGTGAGGCAGGGAAGGGAGATACGCAGTATTTT

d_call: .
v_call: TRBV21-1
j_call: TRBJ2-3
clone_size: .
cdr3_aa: CASSKALAAPARNTDTQYF
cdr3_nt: TGTGCCAGCAGCAAAGCGCTGGCGGCTCCCGCGAGGAATACAGATACGCAGTATTTT

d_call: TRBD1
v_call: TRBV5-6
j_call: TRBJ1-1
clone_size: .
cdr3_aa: CASSLPGTGEDTEAFF
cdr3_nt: TGTGCCAGCAGCTTGCCCGGGACAGGGGAGGACACTGAAGCTTTCTTT

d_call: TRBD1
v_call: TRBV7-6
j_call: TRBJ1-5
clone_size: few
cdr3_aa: CASSLGTGVPSNQPQHF
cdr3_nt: TGTGCCAGCAGCTTAGGAACAGGGGTCCCTAGCAATCAGCCCCAGCATTTT

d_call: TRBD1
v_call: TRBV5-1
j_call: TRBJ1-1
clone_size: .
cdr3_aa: CASSLRQGATEAFF
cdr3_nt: TGCGCCAGCAGCCTGCGACAGGGGGCAACTGAAGCTTTCTTT

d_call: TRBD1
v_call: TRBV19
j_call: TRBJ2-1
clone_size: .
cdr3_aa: CASRARDRGRDEQFF
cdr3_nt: TGTGCCAGTAGGGCTCGGGACAGGGGGCGCGATGAGCAGTTCTTC

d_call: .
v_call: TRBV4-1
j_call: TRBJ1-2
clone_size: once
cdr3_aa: CASSQDQGDTNYGYTF
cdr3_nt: TGCGCCAGCAGCCAAGATCAAGGGGATACTAACTATGGCTACACCTTC

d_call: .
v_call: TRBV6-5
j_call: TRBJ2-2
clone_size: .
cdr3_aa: CASTRGGETGELFF
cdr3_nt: TGTGCCAGCACCCGCGGCGGGGAGACCGGGGAGCTGTTTTTT

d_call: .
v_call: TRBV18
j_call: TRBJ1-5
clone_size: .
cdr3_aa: CASSPTQGNQPQHF
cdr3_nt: TGTGCCAGCTCACCAACACAGGGTAATCAGCCCCAGCATTTT

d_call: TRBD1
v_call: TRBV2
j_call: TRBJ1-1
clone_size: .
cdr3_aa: CASSSRGAEAFF
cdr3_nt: TGTGCCAGCAGTTCCAGGGGGGCTGAAGCTTTCTTT

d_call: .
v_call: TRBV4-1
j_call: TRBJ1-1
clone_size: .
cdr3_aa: CASSQAGGGAFF
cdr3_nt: TGCGCCAGCAGCCAAGCGGGGGGGGGAGCTTTCTTT

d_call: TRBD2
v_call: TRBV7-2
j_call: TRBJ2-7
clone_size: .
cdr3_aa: CASSESRRGGYEQYF
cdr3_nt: TGTGCCAGCAGTGAGAGTAGGCGGGGGGGGTACGAGCAGTACTTC

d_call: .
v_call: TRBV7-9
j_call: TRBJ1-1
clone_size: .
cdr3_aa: CASTPGRGVPEAFF
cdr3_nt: TGTGCCAGCACCCCAGGGAGGGGGGTGCCTGAAGCTTTCTTT

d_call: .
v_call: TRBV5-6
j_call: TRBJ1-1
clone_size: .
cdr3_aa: CASSSPVFSNTEAFF
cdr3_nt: TGTGCCAGCAGCTCCCCAGTCTTCTCGAACACTGAAGCTTTCTTT

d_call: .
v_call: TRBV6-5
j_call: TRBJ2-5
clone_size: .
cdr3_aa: CASGGAGETQYF
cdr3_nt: TGTGCCAGCGGGGGGGCCGGGGAGACCCAGTACTTC

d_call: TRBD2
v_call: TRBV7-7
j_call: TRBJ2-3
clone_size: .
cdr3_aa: CASSPGGTSPKDTQYF
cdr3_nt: TGTGCTAGCAGCCCCGGTGGGACTAGCCCTAAGGATACGCAGTATTTT

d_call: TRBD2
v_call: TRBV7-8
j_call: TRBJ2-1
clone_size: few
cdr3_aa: CASSSKRPGLGDNEQFF
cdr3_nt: TGTGCCAGCAGCTCGAAGAGACCGGGACTAGGGGACAATGAGCAGTTCTTC

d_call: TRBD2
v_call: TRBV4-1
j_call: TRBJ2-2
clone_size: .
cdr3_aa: CASSPPASGAPGELFF
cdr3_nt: TGCGCCAGCAGCCCGCCGGCTAGCGGGGCCCCCGGGGAGCTGTTTTTT

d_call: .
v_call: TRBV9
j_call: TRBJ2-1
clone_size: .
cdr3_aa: CASSVAEGGEQFF
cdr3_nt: TGTGCCAGCAGCGTAGCGGAGGGTGGCGAGCAGTTCTTC

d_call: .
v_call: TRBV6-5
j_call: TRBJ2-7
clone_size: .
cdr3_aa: CASSYSGGSYEQYF
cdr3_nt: TGTGCCAGCAGTTACTCAGGGGGCTCCTACGAGCAGTACTTC

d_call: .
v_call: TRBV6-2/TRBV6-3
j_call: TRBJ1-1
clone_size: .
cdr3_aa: CASSLIGGRTEAFF
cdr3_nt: TGTGCCAGCAGTCTCATAGGGGGACGCACTGAAGCTTTCTTT

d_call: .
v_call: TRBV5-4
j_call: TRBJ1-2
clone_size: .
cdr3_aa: CASSSGTNYGYTF
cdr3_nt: TGTGCCAGCAGCTCTGGGACAAACTATGGCTACACCTTC

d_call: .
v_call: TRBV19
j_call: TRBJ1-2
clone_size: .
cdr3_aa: CASSRGLNYGYTF
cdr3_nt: TGTGCCAGTAGTCGCGGGCTTAACTATGGCTACACCTTC

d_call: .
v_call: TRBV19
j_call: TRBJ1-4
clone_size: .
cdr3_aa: CASSKGQGREKLFF
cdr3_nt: TGTGCCAGTAGTAAGGGGCAGGGTCGTGAAAAACTGTTTTTT

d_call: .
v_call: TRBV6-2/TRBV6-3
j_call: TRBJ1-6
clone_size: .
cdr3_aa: CASSYDRPGSPLHF
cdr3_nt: TGTGCCAGCAGTTACGACAGGCCAGGGTCACCCCTCCACTTT

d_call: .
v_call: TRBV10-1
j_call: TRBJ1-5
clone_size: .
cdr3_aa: CASSESQRQGEKILRGNQPQHF
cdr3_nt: TGCGCCAGCAGTGAGTCGCAACGGCAGGGTGAAAAAATCCTCCGGGGCAATCAGCCCCAGCATTTT

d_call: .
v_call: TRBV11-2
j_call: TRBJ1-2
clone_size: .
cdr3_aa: CASSPGQKYGYTF
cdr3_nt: TGTGCCAGCAGCCCCGGACAGAAGTATGGCTACACCTTC

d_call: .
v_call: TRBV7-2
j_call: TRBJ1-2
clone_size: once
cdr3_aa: CASSSTWGYTF
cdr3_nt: TGTGCCAGCAGCTCCACATGGGGCTACACCTTC

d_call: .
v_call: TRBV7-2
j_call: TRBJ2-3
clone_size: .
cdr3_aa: CASSLKGPGGTDTQYF
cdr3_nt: TGTGCCAGCAGCCTAAAAGGACCCGGGGGCACAGATACGCAGTATTTT

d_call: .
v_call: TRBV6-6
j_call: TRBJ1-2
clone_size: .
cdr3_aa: CASSFQILQGYGYTF
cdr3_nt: TGTGCCAGCAGTTTCCAAATCCTTCAGGGCTATGGCTACACCTTC

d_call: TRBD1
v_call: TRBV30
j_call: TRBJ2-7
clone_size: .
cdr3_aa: CAWTRGGSSYEQYF
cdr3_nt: TGTGCCTGGACTCGAGGGGGCAGCTCCTACGAGCAGTACTTC

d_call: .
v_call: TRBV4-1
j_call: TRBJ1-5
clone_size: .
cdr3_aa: CASSQEVRQPQHF
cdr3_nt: TGCGCCAGCAGCCAAGAGGTACGGCAGCCCCAGCATTTT